Listed below are T cell receptor beta chains from one sample, sequenced in a study of control samples from healthy donors and cancer patients. Assay: immunoSEQ multiplex PCR; the TCRdb copy retains only in-frame clones and omits some. The sample lists about 130,000 clones; approximately 94% were seen once. What was sequenced was PBMCs. These receptors all stem from a man aged 45-60 years with head and neck cancer. The CDR3 runs from the conserved cysteine through the conserved F or W. A D gene is named only where the DNA matches it firmly. A clone size is listed for some rows: how often the clone was seen (once, few, many), or a class if it is expanded.

>TRBJ2-7|TRBV4-1|.|.
TGCGCCAGCAGCCTGGACACCCTTTCTCTCTACGAGCAGTACTTC
CASSLDTLSLYEQYF
>TRBJ2-1|TRBV5-1|TRBD2|.
TGCGCCAGCAGCTCCCTAGCGGGGCGGGATGAGCAGTTCTTC
CASSSLAGRDEQFF
>TRBJ2-2|TRBV5-5|.|.
TGTGCCAGCAGCCGTCCGGGGGAGAGCACCGGGGAGCTGTTTTTT
CASSRPGESTGELFF
>TRBJ2-5|TRBV5-1|TRBD2|once
TGCGCCAGCAGAGCGGGGGGGCCAGGGGAGACCCAGTACTTC
CASRAGGPGETQYF
>TRBJ2-7|TRBV15|.|.
TGTGCCACCAGCAGAGACCCCGCGAGCTCCTACGAGCAGTACTTC
CATSRDPASSYEQYF
>TRBJ1-3|TRBV4-1|.|.
TGCGCCAGCAGCCAAGCCCCCTTTCAGGGTACCTCTGGAAACACCATATATTTT
CASSQAPFQGTSGNTIYF
>TRBJ1-6|TRBV14|TRBD1|.
TGTGCCAGCAGCCATCTCCGAGGACAGGGGAAGCATTCACCCCTCCACTTT
CASSHLRGQGKHSPLHF
>TRBJ2-7|TRBV3-1/TRBV3-2|TRBD2|.
TGTGCCAGCAGCCAAGAGACACTAGCGGGGAACGAGCAGTACTTC
CASSQETLAGNEQYF
>TRBJ1-1|TRBV4-1|TRBD1|once
TGCGCCAGCAGCCAGAGGCGGACAGGGGGAACTGAAGCTTTCTTT
CASSQRRTGGTEAFF
>TRBJ1-1|TRBV18|.|.
TGTGCCAGCTTGCCATACAGGGATCACACTGAAGCTTTCTTT
CASLPYRDHTEAFF
>TRBJ1-5|TRBV5-4|.|.
TGTGCCAGCAGCCTCCCCAATCAGCCCCAGCATTTT
CASSLPNQPQHF
>TRBJ1-1|TRBV4-3|.|.
TGCGCCAGCAGCCAAGATCGGAGATTTGAAGCTTTCTTT
CASSQDRRFEAFF
>TRBJ1-2|TRBV6-2/TRBV6-3|.|.
TGTGCCAGCAGTTATCTTGCAGGCTATGGCTACACCTTC
CASSYLAGYGYTF
>TRBJ1-2|TRBV18|.|.
TGTGCCAGCTCACCACAGGGCAGTAACTATGGCTACACCTTC
CASSPQGSNYGYTF
>TRBJ2-7|TRBV7-3|TRBD1|.
TGTGCCAGCAGCCATCGACAGGGGCTTGCCGAGCAGTACTTC
CASSHRQGLAEQYF
>TRBJ2-1|TRBV6-2/TRBV6-3|.|.
TGTGCCAGCAGTTACGGGTGGCGGGGGCTTGAGCAGTTCTTC
CASSYGWRGLEQFF
>TRBJ2-7|TRBV7-8|.|.
TGTGCCAGCAGCTTAGAGGCGGCCCCCCCATACGAGCAGTACTTC
CASSLEAAPPYEQYF
>TRBJ2-7|TRBV7-2|TRBD2|.
TGTGCCAGCAGCTTAAACCCTAGCGGGCCGACACTCTACGAGCAGTACTTC
CASSLNPSGPTLYEQYF
>TRBJ2-1|TRBV6-5|.|.
TGTGCCAGCAGTTACGGCGGGGGCACCTACAATGAGCAGTTCTTC
CASSYGGGTYNEQFF
>TRBJ2-7|TRBV7-6|.|.
TGTGCCAGCAGCTTAGAGGAGGGCAAGAGCTCCTACGAGCAGTACTTC
CASSLEEGKSSYEQYF
>TRBJ1-3|TRBV7-2|.|.
TGTGCCAGCAGCCCGGACAGTAGATTGATAGCTGGAAACACCATATATTTT
CASSPDSRLIAGNTIYF
>TRBJ1-4|TRBV7-2|TRBD1|once
TGTGCCAGCAGCTCGAGACAGGGCTTAGAAAAACTGTTTTTT
CASSSRQGLEKLFF
>TRBJ1-1|TRBV6-6|.|.
TGTGCCAGCAGTCTGACACAGTTTGAAGCTTTCTTT
CASSLTQFEAFF
>TRBJ2-7|TRBV29-1|.|.
TGCAGCGTTGAAGCCCCCCGCCCTAACGAGCAGTACTTC
CSVEAPRPNEQYF
>TRBJ1-1|TRBV7-8|TRBD1|.
TGTGCCAGCAGCTTAGGTTTCGCAGGGGGCACTGAAGCTTTCTTT
CASSLGFAGGTEAFF
>TRBJ2-1|TRBV9|.|.
TGTGCCAGCAGCGCAATACAGGGTGGTGAGCAGTTCTTC
CASSAIQGGEQFF
>TRBJ2-5|TRBV18|TRBD1|.
TGTGCCAGCTCACCGCAACAGGGGGCTGAGACCCAGTACTTC
CASSPQQGAETQYF
>TRBJ2-2|TRBV5-1|.|.
TGCGCCAGCGGGGGAGGACGGATCGGGGAGCTGTTTTTT
CASGGGRIGELFF
>TRBJ2-5|TRBV23-1|.|.
TGCGCCAGCAGTCCGAGGGCCTGGGAAGAGACCCAGTACTTC
CASSPRAWEETQYF
>TRBJ2-7|TRBV14|.|.
TGTGCCAGCAGCCAAGAGTCCCTGAGCTCCTACGAGCAGTACTTC
CASSQESLSSYEQYF
>TRBJ1-2|TRBV16|.|.
TGTGCCAGCAGCCTTCAGACTAACTATGGCTACACCTTC
CASSLQTNYGYTF
>TRBJ1-1|TRBV7-3|.|.
TGTGCCAGCAGCTTGGGAGTTGGGAACACTGAAGCTTTCTTT
CASSLGVGNTEAFF
>TRBJ1-2|TRBV30|.|.
TGTGCCTGGAGTCGTCAGGGAAGAGGCTACACCTTC
CAWSRQGRGYTF
>TRBJ1-4|TRBV18|.|.
TGTGCCAGCTCACCACTCCAGGGAAGCGAAAAACTGTTTTTT
CASSPLQGSEKLFF
>TRBJ2-1|TRBV25-1|TRBD2|.
TGTGCCAGCAGCCTAGCGGGGGGGAACTTTGAGCAGTTCTTC
CASSLAGGNFEQFF
>TRBJ2-1|TRBV18|TRBD1|.
TGTGCCAGCTCACCTAAGGACAGGGGGCGATTGAATGAGCAGTTCTTC
CASSPKDRGRLNEQFF
>TRBJ2-5|TRBV7-9|.|.
TGTGCCAGCAGCCCTGCCGTTGAGACCCAGTACTTC
CASSPAVETQYF